This passage covers 26 T cell receptor beta chains from one sample sequenced in a study of naive and memory T cell subsets. The treatment is: skin biopsy from PPD injection site in Mantoux-positive individual. An oligonucleotide containing a UMI was ligated to the 3' end of TCR cDNA. Four PCR rounds used nested alpha and beta constant region primers plus the SP2 primer. TCRdb analysed the UMI-ligation and nested PCR reads with MiXCR anew, one entry per CDR3 protein. The sample yields some 30,000 distinct CDR3 sequences, about 7.4% seen once. Sample: skin, taken from a tuberculin skin test site. The receptors were sampled from an adult in good health.

Remarks on this clonotype: A much larger clone lies a single base off, so this may be a read error. The chain uses TRBV15 and TRBJ2-1, with unresolved D. This CDR3 contains 14 residues. The ends were cut back, 4 bases at V and 2 bases at J, with 9 bases in the middle. From germline, CDR1 is LNHNV and CDR2 YYDKDF (reference sequence). CDR3 DNA sequence: TGTGCCACCAGCAACGGACCAACCTACAATGAGCAGTTCTTC. It specifies CATSNGPTYNEQFF. The full variable domain, completed using reference TRBV15 and TRBJ2-1, is DAMVIQNPRYQVTQFGKPVTLSCSQTLNHNVMYWYQQKSSQAPKLLFHYYDKDFNNEADTPDNFQSRRPNTSFCFLDIRSPGLGDTAMYLCATSNGPTYNEQFFGPGTRLTVL.

This clonotype was recorded many times. The chain couples TRBV11-2 to TRBJ1-2; D call uncertain. Germline V gene lookup returns CDR1 SGHAT and CDR2 FQNNGV. Between the trimmed V and J ends, which lost 4 bases and 5 bases, there was a span of 17 bases. This CDR3 region has 15 residues. CDR3 protein: CASSSRSGGEYGYTF. As DNA, the CDR3 is TGTGCCAGCAGCTCCCGGTCCGGCGGGGAGTATGGCTACACCTTC. The full variable domain, completed using reference TRBV11-2 and TRBJ1-2, is EAGVAQSPRYKIIEKRQSVAFWCNPISGHATLYWYQQILGQGPKLLIQFQNNGVVDDSQLPKDRFSAERLKGVDSTLKIQPAKLEDSAVYLCASSSRSGGEYGYTFGSGTRLTVV.

This clonotype was detected many times. The V and J genes are TRBV2 and TRBJ2-7, with D maybe TRBD1 (6 bases). The germline V gene encodes CDR1 SNHLY and CDR2 FYNNEI. Trimming removed 9 bases at V and 7 bases at J, with 28 bases between. The CDR3 runs 16 residues. The CDR3 coding sequence is TGTGCCAGTCGGGACATATCAGAGCAGTATACGGGGGAGCAGTACTTC. Its protein product is CASRDISEQYTGEQYF.

This clonotype came up a few times. The V gene is TRBV29-1, the J gene TRBJ1-1, with 9 bases aligning to TRBD1. Trimming cost V 5 bases and J 2 bases; bases outside gene matches: 9. The CDR3 is 15 amino acids. Germline lookup yields CDR1 SQVTM and CDR2 ANQGSEA. CDR3 DNA: TGCAGCGTTCAGGACAGGGGCGATTTTAACACTGAAGCTTTCTTT. Encoded protein: CSVQDRGDFNTEAFF.

This clonotype came up many times. The chain links TRBV12-3 or TRBV12-4 to TRBJ1-6; tentative D call: TRBD1 (6 bases). This CDR3 has 14 amino acids. Deletions cut 5 bases from V and 7 bases from J, with 12 bases between. The CDR3 is CASSPGTTNSPLHF. The CDR3 DNA sequence: TGTGCCAGCAGTCCCGGGACAACGAATTCACCCCTCCACTTT.

This clonotype has only one observation. Mismatch with germline at one junction end may stem from a read error. The J gene is TRBJ1-2, the V gene TRBV27, with D perhaps matching TRBD1 (5 bases). The CDR3 length is 14 residues. The V gene's germline CDR1 is MNHEY and CDR2 SMNVEV (reference sequence). The DNA for the CDR3 is TGTGCCAGCAGTTTAGTTTTAGGGGACTATGGCGACACCTTC. Translating it yields CASSLVLGDYGDTF.

This clonotype was seen ten or more times. This chain links TRBV12-3 or TRBV12-4 with TRBJ2-5; a weak D match, TRBD1 (6 bases). Trimming stripped 5 bases from V and 2 bases from J, with 15 bases between. The CDR3 spans 15 residues. The CDR3 region is CASSPKKTGQETQYF. The CDR3 nucleotides are TGTGCCAGCAGTCCTAAGAAAACAGGGCAAGAGACCCAGTACTTC.

This clonotype was seen only a few times. The chain uses TRBV14 and TRBJ1-4, with TRBD1 matching over 11 bases. Germline V CDR1 and CDR2: SGHDN, FVKESK. This CDR3 comprises 15 residues. V dropped 4 bases and J dropped 4; count of bases not matched to a gene: 2. The CDR3 DNA reads as TGTGCCAGCAGCCCCGGGACAGGGGGTAATGAAAAACTGTTTTTT. It specifies CASSPGTGGNEKLFF.

This sequence joins TRBV13 and TRBJ1-5; no reliable D call. The CDR3 runs 16 residues. Germline CDR1 is PRHDT and CDR2 is FYEKMQ (reference sequence). Trimming shortened V by 0 bases and J by 1 base, and 10 bases separated the two germline ends. CDR3 sequence: CASSLGTGRSNQPQHF. DNA for the CDR3: TGTGCCAGCAGCTTAGGTACTGGGAGAAGCAATCAGCCCCAGCATTTT.

This clonotype was found a few times. The rearrangement uses TRBV3-1 and TRBJ2-7, with TRBD1 matching over 9 bases. Losses at the gene ends were 5 bases for V and 4 bases for J; bases not matched to a gene: 3. Germline V gives CDR1 LGHDT, CDR2 YNNKEL (reference sequence). The CDR3 loop spans 13 amino acids. CDR3 in amino acids: CASSIQGAYEQYF. In DNA, the CDR3 is TGTGCCAGCAGCATACAGGGGGCGTACGAGCAGTACTTC.

There are many counts of this clonotype. This rearrangement joins TRBV20-1 to TRBJ2-7; D unclear. CDR3 size: 13 residues. Trimming left V 3 bases short and J 4 bases short, with 13 bases between. Germline V lookup: CDR1 DFQATT, CDR2 SNEGSKA (reference sequence). The CDR3 spells CSASEGYGYEQYF. In DNA, the CDR3 is TGCAGTGCTAGCGAAGGTTACGGGTACGAGCAGTACTTC.

This clonotype was seen many times. The chain recombines TRBV7-9 with TRBJ1-2; 7 nucleotides line up with TRBD1. Trimming cost V 2 bases and J 7 bases; bases outside gene matches: 10. This CDR3 is built from 15 residues. Germline-derived CDR1 and CDR2 are SEHNR and FQNEAQ (reference sequence). The CDR3 here is CASSLSGGESGGYTF. Written as DNA, the CDR3 is TGTGCCAGCAGCTTATCAGGGGGGGAATCTGGTGGCTACACCTTC.

This clonotype was counted ten times or more. The chain recombines TRBV5-6 with TRBJ2-5; D is ambiguous. CDR1 is SGHDT, CDR2 YYEEEE, per germline. CDR3 size: 14 residues. The germline V and J ends were trimmed by 1 base and 7 bases, with 14 bases remaining between them. CDR3 bases: TGTGCCAGCAGCTTGCCTACGGCCACCGGGACCCAGTACTTC. It yields the protein CASSLPTATGTQYF.

This clonotype was found many times. The V and J genes are TRBV20-1 and TRBJ2-5; 12 bases are shared with TRBD2. Germline CDR1 is DFQATT and CDR2 is SNEGSKA (reference sequence). J lost 2 bases, V lost 6 bases, and 10 bases had no gene match. This CDR3 is built from 16 residues. DNA of the CDR3: TGCAGTGCGGAAACGACTAGCGGGGGCCTACAAGAGACCCAGTACTTC. Translated: CSAETTSGGLQETQYF.

This clonotype has ten or more counts. Written as DNA, the CDR3 is TGTGCCAGCAGTTTAGAAGCGGGGGAGCAGTTCTTC. This gives the protein CASSLEAGEQFF. This sequence joins TRBV12-3 or TRBV12-4 and TRBJ2-1; 7 positions agree with TRBD2. Trimming took 1 base from V and 10 from J; bases not matched to a gene: 1. CDR3 length equals 12 residues.

Comment on this clonotype: Being one base from a much bigger clone, this may be a read error. The J gene is TRBJ2-3, the V gene TRBV7-8; 13 bases match TRBD2. From germline, CDR1 is SGHVS and CDR2 FQNEAQ. The V segment lost 4 bases and the J segment 4 bases; nucleotides outside the gene matches: 11. This CDR3 spans 18 amino acids. The CDR3 is CASSSTSGGASGSDTQYF. The CDR3 DNA is TGTGCCAGCAGCTCCACTAGCGGGGGGGCCAGTGGGTCAGATACGCAGTATTTT.

This clonotype showed up many times. The V and J genes are TRBV5-1 and TRBJ2-2; D perhaps matches TRBD2 (7 bases). There are 17 residues in the CDR3. Germline V gene sequence: CDR1 SGHRS, CDR2 YFSETQ. Trimming left V 7 bases short and J 0 bases short, with 19 bases between. The CDR3 loop is CASHRGGGSSNTGELFF. In nucleotides, the CDR3 is TGCGCCAGCCACCGCGGCGGGGGCTCTTCGAACACCGGGGAGCTGTTTTTT.

The gene calls are TRBV12-3 or TRBV12-4 and TRBJ1-6, with D possibly TRBD1 on 5 matching bases. The CDR3 totals 14 residues. V shed 3 bases and J shed 8 bases, with 11 bases lying between them. This CDR3 is CASSFPAGDSPLHF. CDR3 sequence (DNA): TGTGCCAGCAGTTTTCCTGCGGGGGATTCACCCCTCCACTTT.

V usage is TRBV27 and J usage is TRBJ2-7; TRBD2 agrees at 7 bases. Germline V gene data show CDR1 as MNHEY and CDR2 as SMNVEV (reference sequence). This CDR3 has 16 residues. V trimming: 2 bases; J trimming: 2 bases; junction bases outside the gene matches: 9. The CDR3 DNA reads as TGTGCCAGCAGTTTAGGACTAGGGCAGGGAGCCTACGAGCAGTACTTC. Protein sequence: CASSLGLGQGAYEQYF.

The V gene is TRBV4-2, the J gene TRBJ2-4, with a weak D call TRBD1 (6 bases). Germline loops: CDR1 LGHNA, CDR2 YNFKEQ. V shed 4 bases and J shed 7 bases, with 17 bases lying between them. The CDR3 consists of 15 residues. The CDR3 protein is CASSPWGPQWNIQYF. In nucleotides, the CDR3 is TGTGCCAGCAGCCCCTGGGGGCCTCAATGGAACATTCAGTACTTC.

There are a few counts of this clonotype. This chain connects TRBV2 to TRBJ1-1, with unresolved D. CDR3 length: 15 residues. Germline V gene lookup returns CDR1 SNHLY and CDR2 FYNNEI. Trimming shortened V by 3 bases and J by 0 bases, and 11 bases separated the two germline ends. CDR3 nucleotide sequence: TGTGCCAGCAGTGATCCTGATGAAATGAACACTGAAGCTTTCTTT. Translating gives CASSDPDEMNTEAFF. The whole variable domain, filled in from reference TRBV2 and TRBJ1-1, reads EPEVTQTPSHQVTQMGQEVILRCVPISNHLYFYWYRQILGQKVEFLVSFYNNEISEKSEIFDDQFSVERPDGSNFTLKIRSTKLEDSAMYFCASSDPDEMNTEAFFGQGTRLTVV.

This clonotype appeared a single time. It is likely a read error, because the conserved phenylalanine at the end of the CDR3 is missing. The chain joins TRBV18 to TRBJ1-1, with a possible D match to TRBD1 (6 bases). The CDR3 runs 13 residues. The germline V gene has CDR1 KGHSH and CDR2 LQKENI. The V and J ends lost 11 bases and 6 bases respectively, with 19 bases between them. The CDR3 region is CASPTGGAAEAFL. CDR3 DNA sequence: TGTGCCTCACCAACCGGGGGGGCGGCTGAAGCTTTCTTG.

This clonotype occurred a few times. This chain links TRBV5-1 with TRBJ2-5, with a weak D call TRBD2 (6 bases). The CDR3 has 14 residues. Germline values: CDR1 SGHRS, CDR2 YFSETQ. Trimming left V 0 bases short and J 3 bases short, with 9 bases between. The CDR3 DNA reads as TGCGCCAGCAGCTTGGGATGGGGGGAAGAGACCCAGTACTTC. This codes for CASSLGWGEETQYF.

Comments on this clonotype: A much more abundant neighbour one base away suggests this may be a read error. The chain uses TRBV7-9 and TRBJ1-2; D unresolved. The CDR3 runs 13 residues. CDR1 and CDR2 from the germline V gene are SEHNR and FQNEAQ (reference sequence). The germline V and J ends were trimmed by 5 bases and 4 bases, with 11 bases remaining between them. CDR3 in amino acids: CASSPSRTYGYTF. CDR3 nucleotides: TGTGCCAGCAGCCCCTCCAGGACCTATGGCTACACCTTC.

This clonotype was picked up many times. The chain employs TRBV7-9 and TRBJ1-1; no clear D. Germline V gene data show CDR1 as SEHNR and CDR2 as FQNEAQ (reference sequence). The CDR3 length is 14 residues. V was shortened by 5 bases and J by 4 bases, with 14 bases between the two germline ends. CDR3 sequence: CASSPDLASTEAFF. CDR3 sequence (DNA): TGTGCCAGCAGCCCCGACCTGGCAAGCACTGAAGCTTTCTTT.

This clonotype was observed a few times. This chain links TRBV6-5 with TRBJ2-7; 7 nucleotides match TRBD1. Germline CDR1 is MNHEY and CDR2 is SVGAGI. J lost 0 bases, V lost 0 bases, and 11 bases had no gene match. CDR3 length equals 18 residues. This chain's CDR3 is CASSYSAWPGQNSYEQYF. The CDR3 bases are TGTGCCAGCAGTTACTCAGCTTGGCCGGGACAGAACTCCTACGAGCAGTACTTC.